A selection of T cell receptor beta chains follows, all from one sample in a study of CD8 T cells in Susac syndrome. TCRdb re-called the immunoSEQ multiplex PCR reads with MiXCR, one entry per CDR3 protein. The sample records some 200,000 distinct CDR3 sequences, approximately 95% being singletons. The sequencing sample was made of CD4+ T cells from PBMCs. The receptors originated from a human donor with multiple sclerosis. Each CDR3 is given with its conserved first and last residue. D genes are given only for firm matches.

11	NA	TRBV29-1	TRBJ1-2	TGCAGCGTTGGTGGAGACTATGGCTACACCTTC	CSVGGDYGYTF
15	NA	TRBV4-2	TRBJ1-2	TGTGCCAGCAGCCAAGAGTGGGGGGCTAACTATGGCTACACCTTC	CASSQEWGANYGYTF
12	NA	TRBV12-3/TRBV12-4	TRBJ2-3	TGTGCCAGCACCAGGGCCATAGATACGCAGTATTTT	CASTRAIDTQYF
14	NA	TRBV20-1	TRBJ2-3	TGCAGTGCTAGTTGGGTTAGCGGCACAGATACGCAGTATTTT	CSASWVSGTDTQYF
18	TRBD1	TRBV5-6	TRBJ2-7	TGTGCCAGCAGCTGGGACAGGGGTCGGATTGGACCCGGGGACGAGCAGTACTTC	CASSWDRGRIGPGDEQYF
14	NA	TRBV29-1	TRBJ2-7	TGCAGCGCCGTGTCTGGCCCATCCTCCTACGAGCAGTACTTC	CSAVSGPSSYEQYF
15	TRBD1	TRBV27	TRBJ1-6	TGTGCCAGCAGTGTGACAGGGGGTAGCGGGTCACCCCTCCACTTT	CASSVTGGSGSPLHF
15	NA	TRBV7-2	TRBJ2-5	TGTGCCAGCAGCCCCGACGGAGGGGTGGAAAAGACCCAGTACTTC	CASSPDGGVEKTQYF
14	TRBD1	TRBV2	TRBJ1-2	TGTGCCAGCAGCGTAGCCGGGACAGGGTATGGCTACACCTTC	CASSVAGTGYGYTF
15	TRBD1	TRBV15	TRBJ1-4	TGTGCCACCAGCAGACCGACAGGGGCTGACGCGAAACTGTTTTTT	CATSRPTGADAKLFF
15	NA	TRBV28	TRBJ2-1	TGTGCCAGCAGCCCCTCGGGCCAACCGTACAATGAGCAGTTCTTC	CASSPSGQPYNEQFF
14	NA	TRBV12-3/TRBV12-4	TRBJ2-3	TGTGCCAGCAGTTTACGGACCTTGTTCGATACGCAGTATTTT	CASSLRTLFDTQYF